Detailed here is one T cell receptor (beta chain). Its antigen is still unknown. A clone one base away is much larger, so this may be a read error. The germline V gene encodes CDR1 SGHNT and CDR2 YYREEE (reference sequence). The CDR3 measures 13 amino acids from cysteine to phenylalanine. Here the CDR3 DNA is all that survives: 39 bases in frame from base 1. This sample stems from a study of metastatic and nonmetastatic thyroid tumors (dated by TCRdb to the early 2020s). Regarding the complete study: For patients with malignant and with benign thyroid disease, the researchers compared repertoires between peripheral blood samples and tumor or nodule tissue samples.

No treatment had been received by any patient before thyroid surgery. Using T-cell receptor beta sequencing, the researchers looked back retrospectively at clinical samples from patients, gathered between about 2012 and 2018. The paper as a whole reports these results and caveats: In both blood and tumor samples, malignant tumors were reported to have significantly higher TCR beta diversity than benign nodules.

Receptor amplification or capture employed PCR. Sequenced on an Illumina HiSeq 4000. High-throughput sequencing was used to profile the TCR beta-chain CDR3 region of each patient. Concerning the study's data processing: The researchers built a classifier to tell apart papillary thyroid cancer patients with distant metastasis, based on CDR3 differences among clinicopathological groups. To measure repertoire diversity the researchers used the Shannon index, while the Morisita-Horn index served to gauge how similar the tumor and blood repertoires were. Using fastp at Q25 and MiXCR, TCRdb reprocessed the public reads and kept productive beta chains. Here the V and J calls rest on TCRdb's processing, not on the authors' analysis. This sample comprises some 17,000 clones, around a quarter of them detected only once. Around 15% of the sample belongs to the ten largest clones.

Sequences were obtained from tumor tissue. The chain joins TRBV5-4 to TRBJ2-1, with the D gene call left open. The clonotype comes from a female donor with papillary thyroid cancer or a benign thyroid nodule (not recorded which). Some clones in this sample may be carry-over from other donors' samples. This receptor carries the CDR3 CVSSRSQQNEQFF. The DNA sequence follows: TGTGTCAGCAGCCGATCCCAGCAGAATGAGCAGTTCTTC.